The 20 T cell receptor beta chains below all came from one sample that was sequenced in a study of blood T cell repertoires in COVID-19. Some clones are missing from TCRdb's copy, which holds only in-frame ones; the method was immunoSEQ multiplex PCR. The sample includes 60,000 to 65,000 clones, around 80% seen only once; the top ten take roughly 5.6%. The specimen was peripheral blood. The receptors derive from a woman between 55 and 75 years old with acute or convalescent COVID-19.

The J gene is TRBJ1-3, the V gene TRBV2, with TRBD1 as a possible D gene (5 bases). Germline CDR1 and CDR2: SNHLY and FYNNEI. V lost 7 bases, J lost 0 bases, and 13 bases lay in between. This CDR3 spans 15 amino acids. This chain's CDR3 is CASMQGLASGNTIYF. In nucleotides, the CDR3 is TGTGCCAGCATGCAGGGTTTAGCCTCTGGAAACACCATATATTTT.

J is TRBJ1-1 and V is TRBV19, with a tentative D call TRBD1 (5 bases). CDR3 size: 14 residues. CDR1 is LNHDA, CDR2 SQIVND, per germline (reference sequence). The V gene lost 4 bases and the J gene lost 2 bases, with 11 bases spanning the gap. The CDR3 region is CASSSRRGNTEAFF. The CDR3 DNA sequence: TGTGCCAGTAGTAGTAGAAGGGGTAACACTGAAGCTTTCTTT.

V gene TRBV2 combines with J gene TRBJ2-1, with 7 bases fitting TRBD1. Germline V CDR1 and CDR2: SNHLY, FYNNEI. The V gene end was trimmed by 4 bases and the J gene end by 3 bases; junction bases not matched to a gene: 0. The CDR3 is made up of 13 amino acids. The CDR3 DNA is TGTGCCAGCAGTGGGACAGGCTACAATGAGCAGTTCTTC. Residues: CASSGTGYNEQFF. The entire variable domain, with the rest obtained from reference TRBV2 and TRBJ2-1, is as follows: EPEVTQTPSHQVTQMGQEVILRCVPISNHLYFYWYRQILGQKVEFLVSFYNNEISEKSEIFDDQFSVERPDGSNFTLKIRSTKLEDSAMYFCASSGTGYNEQFFGPGTRLTVL.

This clone counts as medium-sized. V usage is TRBV12-5 and J usage is TRBJ1-2; no definite D call. Trimming shortened V by 2 bases and J by 0 bases, and 22 bases separated the two germline ends. The CDR3 covers 19 residues. From germline, CDR1 is LGHNT and CDR2 FRNRAP. CDR3 sequence reads: CASGLTRVREAITNYGYTF. The CDR3 DNA reads as TGTGCTAGTGGTTTGACCCGAGTTAGGGAGGCGATTACTAACTATGGCTACACCTTC.

CDR3 sequence: CASSLTGVAEKLFF. CDR3 bases: TGTGCCAGCAGCTTAACGGGCGTAGCGGAAAAACTGTTTTTT. The J gene is TRBJ1-4, the V gene TRBV5-5, with no clear D. This CDR3 region has 14 residues. V was pared by 2 bases and J by 8 bases, with 13 bases between. Germline V CDR1 and CDR2: SGHKS, YYEKEE (reference sequence).

The count of this clone is one. The chain recombines TRBV9 with TRBJ1-6; 7 bases are shared with TRBD1. Losses at the gene ends were 2 bases for V and 6 bases for J; bases not matched to a gene: 5. The CDR3 extends over 15 amino acids. Germline V gives CDR1 SGDLS, CDR2 YYNGEE. The DNA for the CDR3 is TGTGCCAGCAGCGTTGGGACAGCCGCTAATTCACCCCTCCACTTT. Translated: CASSVGTAANSPLHF.

The sample holds a few counts of this clone. V gene TRBV7-6 combines with J gene TRBJ2-3; D is unresolved. V dropped 5 bases and J dropped 4 bases, with 10 bases sitting between them. The germline CDR1 and CDR2 sequences are SGHVS and FNYEAQ. This CDR3 spans 13 amino acids. The CDR3 region has the DNA TGTGCCAGCAGCATCTCACTCGCAGATACGCAGTATTTT. It specifies CASSISLADTQYF.

The V and J genes are TRBV14 and TRBJ1-1, with 7 bases matching TRBD1. The CDR3 has 15 amino acids. From germline, CDR1 is SGHDN and CDR2 FVKESK. Unmatched junction bases numbered 5, after V lost 4 bases and J lost 0 bases. CDR3 in amino acids: CASSLLGTVNTEAFF. CDR3 DNA sequence: TGTGCCAGCAGCCTTCTGGGGACAGTGAACACTGAAGCTTTCTTT.

This clone has more than one count but fewer than ten. V usage is TRBV5-1 and J usage is TRBJ2-7; TRBD1 agrees at 7 bases. Germline V gives CDR1 SGHRS, CDR2 YFSETQ. V lost 0 bases and J lost 4; bases outside the gene matches: 22. This CDR3 has 20 residues. The CDR3 sequence is CASSLGALGRTQGDQYEQYF. The CDR3 DNA follows: TGCGCCAGCAGCTTGGGGGCGTTGGGCCGAACCCAGGGGGACCAGTACGAGCAGTACTTC.

This clone was seen a few times. The V and J genes are TRBV11-1 and TRBJ1-1; D gene uncertain. Germline V gene data show CDR1 as SGHAT and CDR2 as FQDESV (reference sequence). V lost 5 bases and J 4 bases, leaving 14 bases between the germline ends. The CDR3 contains 14 residues. CDR3: CASSPASPGTEAFF. The DNA of the CDR3 is TGTGCCAGCAGCCCCGCCTCCCCCGGCACTGAAGCTTTCTTT. Drawing the rest from reference TRBV11-1 and TRBJ1-1, the complete variable domain is EAEVAQSPRYKITEKSQAVAFWCDPISGHATLYWYRQILGQGPELLVQFQDESVVDDSQLPKDRFSAERLKGVDSTLKIQPAELGDSAMYLCASSPASPGTEAFFGQGTRLTVV.

The genes are TRBV6-6 and TRBJ1-4; TRBD1 aligns across 7 bases. Germline V gene lookup returns CDR1 MNHNY and CDR2 SVGAGI (reference sequence). V was pared by 5 bases and J by 8 bases, with 8 bases of the junction left unmatched. The CDR3 extends over 14 amino acids. The CDR3 DNA reads TGTGCCAGCAGTCCTAGACAGGGTAGCGAAAAACTGTTTTTT. As protein: CASSPRQGSEKLFF.

This clone was recorded a few times. The chain employs TRBV4-1 and TRBJ2-3; no firm D call. Trimming took 1 base from V and 6 from J, leaving 17 bases between them. The CDR3 is 16 amino acids. Germline V gene data show CDR1 as MGHRA and CDR2 as YSYEKL. This CDR3 is CASSQVERGSEDTQYF. For the CDR3, the DNA is TGCGCCAGCAGCCAAGTAGAGCGCGGTTCAGAGGATACGCAGTATTTT.

The chain is built from TRBV5-5 and TRBJ2-5; 10 bases agree with TRBD1. Germline V lookup: CDR1 SGHKS, CDR2 YYEKEE (reference sequence). The CDR3 runs to 14 residues. V was pared by 6 bases and J by 4 bases, with 6 bases of the junction left unmatched. CDR3 sequence: CASTGTGEAETQYF. The CDR3 DNA sequence: TGTGCCAGCACCGGGACAGGGGAGGCAGAGACCCAGTACTTC.

The chain has TRBV2 and TRBJ1-4; TRBD1 is a possible D gene (5 bases). Germline CDR1 is SNHLY and CDR2 is FYNNEI. Deletions cut 3 bases from V and 4 bases from J, with 12 bases between. The CDR3 has 15 amino acids. The CDR3 here is CASSEGGSLNEKLFF. Here the CDR3 DNA reads TGTGCCAGCAGTGAGGGGGGGAGCCTTAATGAAAAACTGTTTTTT. The full variable domain, its missing parts supplied by reference TRBV2 and TRBJ1-4, is EPEVTQTPSHQVTQMGQEVILRCVPISNHLYFYWYRQILGQKVEFLVSFYNNEISEKSEIFDDQFSVERPDGSNFTLKIRSTKLEDSAMYFCASSEGGSLNEKLFFGSGTQLSVL.

This chain uses TRBV24-1 with TRBJ2-1; TRBD2 matches at 12 bases. Trimming at V came to 0 bases and at J to 4 bases, leaving 9 bases not matched to a gene. Per the germline V gene, CDR1 is KGHDR and CDR2 is SFDVKD. The CDR3 covers 19 residues. The CDR3 DNA reads TGTGCCACCAGTGATTTGTCTAGCGGGGGGGGAGAACTTTACAATGAGCAGTTCTTC. This gives the protein CATSDLSSGGGELYNEQFF.

The chain recombines TRBV9 with TRBJ2-1; D possibly corresponds to TRBD2 (5 bases). The CDR3 runs to 14 residues. V was cut by 0 bases and J by 4 bases, with 8 bases left in between. Germline CDR1 is SGDLS and CDR2 is YYNGEE. The CDR3 is CASSVDGEYNEQFF. CDR3 in DNA: TGTGCCAGCAGCGTAGACGGGGAGTACAATGAGCAGTTCTTC.

J is TRBJ2-2 and V is TRBV6-5; D unclear. The germline V gene encodes CDR1 MNHEY and CDR2 SVGAGI. V lost 7 bases, J lost 1 base, and 7 bases lay in between. This CDR3 is built from 13 residues. CDR3 sequence (DNA): TGTGCCAGCACCGCGGTGAACACCGGGGAGCTGTTTTTT. Translating gives CASTAVNTGELFF.

This chain joins TRBV5-1 and TRBJ2-1; 8 nucleotides agree with TRBD2. Germline V gene lookup returns CDR1 SGHRS and CDR2 YFSETQ. The V gene end was trimmed by 0 bases and the J gene end by 7 bases; junction bases not matched to a gene: 6. The CDR3 sequence is 15 residues long. CDR3 DNA: TGCGCCAGCAGCTTGGCCCCGGGGGGGTCAAATGAGCAGTTCTTC. Residues: CASSLAPGGSNEQFF.

The J gene is TRBJ1-5, the V gene TRBV9; 7 bases map to TRBD1. Germline assignment: CDR1 SGDLS and CDR2 YYNGEE. The J segment lost 3 bases and the V segment lost 3 bases, leaving 12 bases of the junction unmatched. The CDR3 spans 17 residues. CDR3 nucleotide sequence: TGTGCCAGCAGCGAGATGGACAGGCCAACTCTCAATCAGCCCCAGCATTTT. It translates to CASSEMDRPTLNQPQHF.

By share, this clone counts as medium-sized (0.01 to 0.1%). The rearrangement uses TRBV2 and TRBJ1-2; 7 bases match TRBD1. Trimming removed 4 bases from V and 5 bases from J; junction bases left unmatched: 7. The V gene's germline CDR1 is SNHLY and CDR2 FYNNEI. The CDR3 consists of 14 residues. This CDR3 reads CASSVFQGEYGYTF. In nucleotides, the CDR3 is TGTGCCAGCAGTGTGTTTCAGGGGGAATATGGCTACACCTTC. Drawing the rest from reference TRBV2 and TRBJ1-2, the complete variable domain is EPEVTQTPSHQVTQMGQEVILRCVPISNHLYFYWYRQILGQKVEFLVSFYNNEISEKSEIFDDQFSVERPDGSNFTLKIRSTKLEDSAMYFCASSVFQGEYGYTFGSGTRLTVV.